A selection of T cell receptor beta chains follows, all from one sample in a study of cytomegalovirus exposure and HLA in healthy donors. Data came from immunoSEQ multiplex PCR; TCRdb stores just in-frame clones and leaves some out. This table holds around 110,000 clones, about 86% found once. The source material was PBMCs. The receptors come from a woman aged 25 to 39 in good health and CMV-seronegative. CDR3s include the opening cysteine and the closing phenylalanine or tryptophan.

j_gene,v_gene,CDR3aa
TRBJ2-1,TRBV6-5,CASSYSLAFYNEQFF
TRBJ1-2,TRBV7-3,CASSLAPANYGYTF
TRBJ2-3,TRBV28,CASSFFDRATDTQYF
TRBJ1-1,TRBV5-4,CASSLDSSAEAFF
TRBJ2-3,TRBV28,CASSTRWTSGSTDTQYF
TRBJ2-2,TRBV5-4,CASSPPGSGSITGELFF
TRBJ2-1,TRBV10-2,CASSESTGPGNEQFF
TRBJ2-2,TRBV19,CASSVPAGRDTGELFF
TRBJ1-1,TRBV4-3,CASSQGEEMNTEAFF
TRBJ2-7,TRBV28,CASSWATRRTSVYEQYF
TRBJ1-5,TRBV19,CASSPRYNQPQHF
TRBJ1-5,TRBV28,CASRPPDRPNQPQHF
TRBJ1-2,TRBV30,CAWSPGQGGYGYTF
TRBJ1-2,TRBV5-4,CASSLWPRDRGKNYGYTF
TRBJ2-7,TRBV27,CASSPQAGGRGEQYF
TRBJ1-1,TRBV7-9,CSSSLAQGTAFF
TRBJ1-2,TRBV4-1,CASSQEWPRGPYGYTF
TRBJ2-7,TRBV27,CASSSLSLGGSYEQYF
TRBJ1-1,TRBV7-2,CASSLVGGDTEAFF
TRBJ1-5,TRBV7-8,CASSDTGGSNQPQHF
TRBJ1-5,TRBV6-5,CASSPQGRGPQHF
TRBJ2-1,TRBV28,CASGRTAGYNEQFF
TRBJ2-7,TRBV5-6,CASSWDRGWEQYF
TRBJ2-7,TRBV7-9,CASSLRGGPYEQYF
TRBJ2-5,TRBV5-1,CASSFGLGRETQYF
TRBJ2-5,TRBV5-4,CASSLGATQYF
TRBJ2-7,TRBV14,CASSQVGSPREQYF
TRBJ2-1,TRBV4-1,CASSQLAGDSEQFF
TRBJ2-7,TRBV9,CASSVGASSGSLWEQYF
TRBJ2-7,TRBV28,CASSPGQGAGEQYF
TRBJ2-3,TRBV7-3,CASGGAGDTQYF
TRBJ2-7,TRBV10-1,CASSVPGQSYEQYF
TRBJ2-1,TRBV6-4,CASSERSGGYNEQFF
TRBJ2-7,TRBV4-1,CASSQEGSGTLRDEQYF
TRBJ2-3,TRBV7-2,CASSSGLAGGRADTQYF
TRBJ2-7,TRBV23-1,CASPGQGINEQYF
TRBJ2-1,TRBV5-1,CASSLAGLGLGDEQFF
TRBJ1-4,TRBV25-1,CASSDPAGDRGELFF
TRBJ2-7,TRBV4-1,CASSPSGQPSYEQYF
TRBJ2-7,TRBV5-1,CASKDLNEQYF
TRBJ2-1,TRBV6-1,CASSEYVQGPLGNEQFF
TRBJ2-5,TRBV11-2,CASSSVDRGGKETQYF